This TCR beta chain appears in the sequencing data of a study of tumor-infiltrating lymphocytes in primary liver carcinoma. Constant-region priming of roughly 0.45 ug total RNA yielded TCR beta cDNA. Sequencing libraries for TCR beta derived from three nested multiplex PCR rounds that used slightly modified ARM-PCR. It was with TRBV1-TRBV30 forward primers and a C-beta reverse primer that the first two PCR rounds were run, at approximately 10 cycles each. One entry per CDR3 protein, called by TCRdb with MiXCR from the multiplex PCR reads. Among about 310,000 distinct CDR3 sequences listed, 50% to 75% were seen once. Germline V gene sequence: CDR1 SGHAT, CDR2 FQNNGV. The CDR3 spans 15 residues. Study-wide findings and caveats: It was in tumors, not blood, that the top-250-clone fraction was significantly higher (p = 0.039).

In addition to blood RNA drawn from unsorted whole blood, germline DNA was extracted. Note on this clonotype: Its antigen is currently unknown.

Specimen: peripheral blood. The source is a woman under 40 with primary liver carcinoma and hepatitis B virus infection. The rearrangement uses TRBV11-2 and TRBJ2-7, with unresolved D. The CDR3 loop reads CTGSLAPRQGYEQYF. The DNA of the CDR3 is TGTACCGGCAGCTTAGCCCCGAGGCAAGGCTACGAGCAGTACTTC. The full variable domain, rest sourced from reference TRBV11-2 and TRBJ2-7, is EAGVAQSPRYKIIEKRQSVAFWCNPISGHATLYWYQQILGQGPKLLIQFQNNGVVDDSQLPKDRFSAERLKGVDSTLKIQPAKLEDSAVYLCTGSLAPRQGYEQYFGPGTRLTVT.